A selection of T cell receptor beta chains follows, all from one sample in a study of beta chain features in type 1 diabetes. Profiled with immunoSEQ multiplex PCR; TCRdb holds only in-frame clones, not every one. The sample yields about 650,000 clones, roughly an eighth seen once. Sequenced material: naive CD4+ T cells from blood. These receptors were collected from a man aged 25-45 years with type 1 diabetes. CDR3s include the opening cysteine and the closing phenylalanine or tryptophan. A D gene is named only where the DNA matches it firmly. A row's size may be missing; if present it is once, few, many or a size class.

V	J	size	D	DNA	CDR3
TRBV28	TRBJ2-5	-	-	TGTGCCAGCAGTTTGGGGACGGTCCAAGAGACCCAGTACTTC	CASSLGTVQETQYF
TRBV28	TRBJ2-1	few	-	TGTGCCAGCAGTTTACGACAGAGCTCCTACAATGAGCAGTTCTTC	CASSLRQSSYNEQFF
TRBV14	TRBJ2-3	-	-	TGTGCCAGCAGCCAAGTAAGCCGCACAGATACGCAGTATTTT	CASSQVSRTDTQYF
TRBV27	TRBJ1-5	-	-	TGTGCCACCTTAGCCGGGGGCGGTAGCAATCAGCCCCAGCATTTT	CATLAGGGSNQPQHF
TRBV4-3	TRBJ1-2	-	TRBD1	TGCGCCAGCAGCCAAGAGGACAGGGAAACGCATGGCTACACCTTC	CASSQEDRETHGYTF
TRBV5-1	TRBJ2-3	few	-	TGCGCCAGCAGCTTGGTAGGGCGGGGACGCACAGATACGCAGTATTTT	CASSLVGRGRTDTQYF
TRBV11-2	TRBJ2-2	-	-	TGTGCCAGCAGCTTAGTAGGGACTTACACCGGGGAGCTGTTTTTT	CASSLVGTYTGELFF
TRBV9	TRBJ2-3	few	-	TGTGCCAGCAGTGAATCCGACGGGATTTCTAGCACAGATACGCAGTATTTT	CASSESDGISSTDTQYF
TRBV5-6	TRBJ2-7	few	TRBD1	TGTGCCAGCACCACAGCCGGGACAGCTAACGCCTACGAGCAGTACTTC	CASTTAGTANAYEQYF
TRBV9	TRBJ1-4	-	-	TGTGCCAGCAGCGTAGATGTAGAGAGGGAAAAACTGTTTTTT	CASSVDVEREKLFF
TRBV2	TRBJ1-5	-	-	TGTGCCAGCAGTGCCCCCGGAAACAGAGGCAATCAGCCCCAGCATTTT	CASSAPGNRGNQPQHF
TRBV14	TRBJ1-2	few	-	TGTGCCAGCAGCGTCGGACAGCTCTATGGCTACACCTTC	CASSVGQLYGYTF
TRBV29-1	TRBJ2-7	few	-	TGCAGCGGGGCACGGGACACGCAGGGGGAGCAGTACTTC	CSGARDTQGEQYF
TRBV7-8	TRBJ1-1	-	-	TGTGCCAGCAGCTTAGTAGGAGGGTCCACTGAAGCTTTCTTT	CASSLVGGSTEAFF
TRBV28	TRBJ2-7	-	-	TGTGCCTCCACCCCGGGGATCTACGAGCAGTACTTC	CASTPGIYEQYF
TRBV4-3	TRBJ2-2	few	TRBD2	TGCGCCAGCAGCCAGGGAGGGCAGATCACCGGGGAGCTGTTTTTT	CASSQGGQITGELFF
TRBV29-1	TRBJ1-1	few	-	TGCAGCGTGAGGGACACCGGAGCTGAAGCTTTCTTT	CSVRDTGAEAFF
TRBV6-1	TRBJ2-5	-	TRBD2	TGTGCCAGCAGTGCAACGGGACTAGCGGAAGAGACCCAGTACTTC	CASSATGLAEETQYF
TRBV25-1	TRBJ2-7	-	-	TGTGCCAGCAGTGAAAGACAGGCGGGGTCCTACGAGCAGTACTTC	CASSERQAGSYEQYF
TRBV11-2	TRBJ2-3	-	-	TGTGCCAGCAGCTTAGCGGGTAGCACAGATACGCAGTATTTT	CASSLAGSTDTQYF
TRBV9	TRBJ2-7	-	-	TGTGCCAGCAGCGTGGGGGAGACAGGAGGCCTATACGAGCAGTACTTC	CASSVGETGGLYEQYF
TRBV6-5	TRBJ2-1	-	TRBD1	TGTGCCAGCACCCACGGGACAGGGGATGAGCAGTTCTTC	CASTHGTGDEQFF
TRBV7-3	TRBJ2-7	-	TRBD1	TGTGCCAGCAGCTTATGGTCAGGGGGCGACTACGAGCAGTACTTC	CASSLWSGGDYEQYF
TRBV6-5	TRBJ2-3	-	TRBD2	TGTGCCAGCAGTGCCCTAGCGGGGGGGCTTGATACGCAGTATTTT	CASSALAGGLDTQYF
TRBV5-1	TRBJ1-1	-	-	TGCGCCAGCAGCTTGGGCAGGGGAGGTTTGAGGACTGAAGCTTTCTTT	CASSLGRGGLRTEAFF
TRBV7-2	TRBJ1-2	few	-	TGTGCCAGCAGCTTAGAGAGGGTCTATGGCTACACCTTC	CASSLERVYGYTF
TRBV30	TRBJ2-7	-	-	TGTGCCTGGAGTGTACTCGGGGGATCCAACGAGCAGTACTTC	CAWSVLGGSNEQYF
TRBV6-6	TRBJ1-6	-	-	TGTGCCAGCAGTTACACAGACGGGGGTTCACCCCTCCACTTT	CASSYTDGGSPLHF
TRBV6-1	TRBJ2-7	few	TRBD1	TGTGCCAGCAGTGGACAGGGCTACGAGCAGTACTTC	CASSGQGYEQYF
TRBV19	TRBJ2-5	few	-	TGTGCCTCTACGGGGGTTTCCCAAGAGACCCAGTACTTC	CASTGVSQETQYF
TRBV4-1	TRBJ2-3	-	TRBD2	TGCGCCAGCAGCCAAGGGGCGGGGGAAACAGATACGCAGTATTTT	CASSQGAGETDTQYF
TRBV23-1	TRBJ2-3	-	-	TGCGCCAGCAGTCCCCAGGGTCGGGGCCTCTATGAAACAGATACGCAGTATTTT	CASSPQGRGLYETDTQYF
TRBV15	TRBJ1-4	-	-	TGTGCCACCAGCAGTTTACAGGGAGAGGCCAACAGTGAAAAACTGTTTTTT	CATSSLQGEANSEKLFF
TRBV29-1	TRBJ1-3	few	-	TGCAGCGTGGATCCAGGGGTTGCTGGAAACACCATATATTTT	CSVDPGVAGNTIYF
TRBV9	TRBJ1-3	-	-	TGTGCCAGCAGCGTAAAACCGAACTCTGGAAACACCATATATTTT	CASSVKPNSGNTIYF
TRBV11-2	TRBJ2-1	-	-	TGTGCCAGCAGCTCCCTACAGGGCAAAAATAGGGCTTACAATGAGCAGTTCTTC	CASSSLQGKNRAYNEQFF
TRBV5-1	TRBJ2-7	-	TRBD1	TGCGCCAGCAGCGACCGGGACAGGACATCATACGAGCAGTACTTC	CASSDRDRTSYEQYF
TRBV9	TRBJ1-2	few	-	TGTGCCAGCAGCCTAGAAGAGGCCGGGAACTATGGCTACACCTTC	CASSLEEAGNYGYTF
TRBV29-1	TRBJ1-2	-	TRBD1	TGCAGCGTGGATTTCATGCAGGGGGACTATGGCTACACCTTC	CSVDFMQGDYGYTF
TRBV19	TRBJ2-7	-	TRBD1	TGTGCCAGTAGAAGGACAGGGAGAAACGAGCAGTACTTC	CASRRTGRNEQYF